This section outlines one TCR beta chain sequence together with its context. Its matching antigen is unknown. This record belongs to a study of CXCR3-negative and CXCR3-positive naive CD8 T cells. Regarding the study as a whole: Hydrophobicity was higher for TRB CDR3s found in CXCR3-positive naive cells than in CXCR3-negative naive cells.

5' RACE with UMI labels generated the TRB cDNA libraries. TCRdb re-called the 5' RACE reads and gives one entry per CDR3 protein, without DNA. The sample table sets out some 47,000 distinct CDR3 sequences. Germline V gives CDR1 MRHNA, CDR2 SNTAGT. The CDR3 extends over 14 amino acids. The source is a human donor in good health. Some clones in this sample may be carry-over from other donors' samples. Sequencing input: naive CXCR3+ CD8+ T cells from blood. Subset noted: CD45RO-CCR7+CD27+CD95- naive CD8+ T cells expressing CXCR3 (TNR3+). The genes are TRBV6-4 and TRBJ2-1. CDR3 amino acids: CASSDSDGYNEQFF.